Below, one T cell receptor (beta chain) is given with its context. The antigen is not known. V dropped 0 bases and J dropped 0 bases, with 8 bases sitting between them. This CDR3 region has 16 residues. Germline V gives CDR1 LGHNA, CDR2 YNFKEQ. Cultured CD4+ T cell DNA underwent sequencing with the Oncomine TCR Beta short-read assay. From the PCR reads, TCRdb called clonotypes with MiXCR, one entry per CDR3 protein. The sample consists of about 10,000 distinct CDR3 sequences, around 58% of them appearing once. The data were obtained in a study of vaccination and CD4 T cells after COVID-19. For the study at large: Six men and four women formed the convalescents, two being Hispanic. Cellular stimulation was performed using overlapping spike peptides derived from SARS-CoV-2, HCoV-NL63, HCoV-OC43 and HCoV-229E.

Described treatment: 10-day PBMC culture with coronavirus spike peptide pools or control peptides (ViraFEST assay). PBMCs were cultured at around 2 million per well with roughly 9.9 IU/ml IL-2 and approximately 9.7 ug/ml peptide pools. The sequence was obtained from a human donor who had recovered from COVID-19. Material: CD4+ T cells from blood, cultured in vitro. The rearrangement uses TRBV4-2 and TRBJ2-2, with D maybe TRBD2 (5 bases). CDR3 sequence (DNA): TGTGCCAGCAGCCAAGACCGGAGGCCGAACACCGGGGAGCTGTTTTTT. Its protein product is CASSQDRRPNTGELFF.